This is a list of T cell receptor beta chains from one sample in a study of T cell repertoires in cytomegalovirus infection. Each CDR3 protein is one row after TCRdb ran MiXCR on the reads. This table has 560,000 or so distinct CDR3 sequences, 16% appearing once. Sequencing was performed on CD8+ T cells from PBMCs. The origin of the receptors is a human donor in good health (CMV status not recorded). Some clones in this sample may be carry-over from other donors' samples. CDR3s include the opening cysteine and the closing phenylalanine or tryptophan. A D gene is named only where the DNA matches it firmly.

-,TRBJ2-1,18,TRBV10-3,CAISGAGVRLDSYNEQFF
TRBD1,TRBJ2-3,16,TRBV7-3,CASSPRTGGAKDTQYF
-,TRBJ2-7,14,TRBV15,CATSRRRGGGEQYF
TRBD2,TRBJ2-1,15,TRBV7-2,CASSLNSGGNNEQFF
TRBD2,TRBJ2-1,16,TRBV4-1,CASRLLAGEGNNEQFF
-,TRBJ2-5,14,TRBV25-1,CASEEAGLRETQYF
TRBD1,TRBJ2-1,14,TRBV4-1,CASSPWTGLDEQFF
TRBD2,TRBJ2-7,17,TRBV28,CASSWGTSGPADYEQYF
TRBD1,TRBJ1-1,16,TRBV5-6,CASSPRTGPISLEAFF
-,TRBJ1-1,16,TRBV7-3,CASSEWAPGLNTEAFF
-,TRBJ2-2,13,TRBV2,CSQRESLSGELFF
-,TRBJ1-1,9,TRBV5-4,CARNTEAFF
-,TRBJ1-1,14,TRBV4-1,CASSQVLMNTEAFF
-,TRBJ1-1,10,TRBV29-1,CSVVHTEAFF
-,TRBJ1-5,13,TRBV19,CASSIGGFQPQHF
TRBD2,TRBJ2-1,17,TRBV28,CASTLGSGRAIYNEQFF
-,TRBJ2-1,16,TRBV5-4,CASSFLRGDSYNEQFF
-,TRBJ1-2,17,TRBV13,CASSLAGRTSANYGYTF
-,TRBJ2-1,15,TRBV6-1,CAIHSSEFTYNEQFF
TRBD2,TRBJ2-4,15,TRBV11-2,CASSLLRERLHIQYF
TRBD1,TRBJ1-1,16,TRBV7-9,CASSDKGQGGDTEAFF
-,TRBJ2-1,11,TRBV20-1,CSARNVAEQFF
-,TRBJ2-6,15,TRBV7-3,CASSAESSGANVLTF
-,TRBJ2-1,15,TRBV5-8,CASRTEWRGYNEQFF
-,TRBJ2-7,11,TRBV29-1,CSVAGRDEQYF
-,TRBJ1-1,12,TRBV7-6,CASTPEDLTAFF
TRBD1,TRBJ2-7,14,TRBV6-1,CASSEWTGTYEQYF
TRBD1,TRBJ2-2,16,TRBV19,CASSQGARGNTGELFF
-,TRBJ2-7,15,TRBV6-2/TRBV6-3,CASRQLQDYGYEQYF
-,TRBJ2-1,13,TRBV19,CASNPWVRDEQFF
-,TRBJ2-7,13,TRBV7-3,CASSPTVMDEQYF
TRBD1,TRBJ1-1,14,TRBV5-1,CASSKGGADTEAFF